This T cell receptor (beta chain) derives from a study of shared clonotypes between healthy human individuals. The germline CDR1 and CDR2 sequences are SGHNT and YYREEE (reference sequence). V gave up 2 bases and J gave up 7 bases, with 9 bases separating them. CDR3 length: 13 amino acids. Data came from immunoSEQ multiplex PCR; TCRdb stores just in-frame clones and leaves some out. The table shows over a million clones, with approximately 98% occurring only once. Sequencing used naive CD4+ T cells sorted from blood. Documented subset: CD45RA+ positively selected. This receptor was obtained from a man aged 25-45 years in good health. V gene TRBV5-4 combines with J gene TRBJ2-2; weak D call: TRBD1 (5 bases). The CDR3 coding sequence is TGTGCCAGCAGCTTCCAGGGAAGCGGGGAGCTGTTTTTT. It yields the protein CASSFQGSGELFF.